Listed here are 21 T cell receptor beta chains from one sample, sequenced in a study of blood T cell dynamics during melanoma immunotherapy. Time point reported: pre-treatment baseline. Sequenced by immunoSEQ multiplex PCR; TCRdb stores in-frame clones only, minus some. The sample has 15,000 to 20,000 clones; roughly nine tenths are singletons. Sequenced here: blood, sampled from a patient treated with checkpoint blockade. The receptor source for this set is a human donor with melanoma.

This chain links TRBV28 with TRBJ2-3, with TRBD2 identical over 9 bases. The germline V gene encodes CDR1 MDHEN and CDR2 SYDVKM. V dropped 7 bases and J dropped 4; count of bases not matched to a gene: 9. CDR3 length equals 15 residues. The chain's CDR3 is CASNFGTSFSDTQYF. The CDR3 region has the DNA TGTGCCAGCAACTTTGGGACTAGCTTTTCAGATACGCAGTATTTT.

The chain is built from TRBV2 and TRBJ2-3, with D possibly TRBD1 on 5 matching bases. CDR3 length: 15 amino acids. V shed 5 bases and J shed 2 bases, with 14 bases lying between them. Germline V gene sequence: CDR1 SNHLY, CDR2 FYNNEI. The CDR3 spells CASSQQETFTDTQYF. CDR3 DNA: TGTGCCAGCAGTCAACAGGAGACCTTCACAGATACGCAGTATTTT.

The chain joins TRBV5-1 to TRBJ1-4; a weak D match, TRBD1 (6 bases). Germline-derived CDR1 and CDR2 are SGHRS and YFSETQ. This CDR3 has 15 amino acids. V gave up 4 bases and J gave up 8 bases, with 18 bases separating them. CDR3 in DNA: TGCGCCAGCAGCCCGGGGGCAGGGGCTGGCGAAAAACTGTTTTTT. This sequence encodes CASSPGAGAGEKLFF.

This clone was detected only once. In DNA form, the CDR3 reads TGTGCCAGCTCACCGCAGGGGGAGCGCTATGGCTACACCTTC. Translated, it gives CASSPQGERYGYTF. This chain uses TRBV18 with TRBJ1-2; TRBD1 aligns across 7 bases. V was pared by 3 bases and J by 4 bases, with 5 bases of the junction left unmatched. The CDR3 covers 14 residues. Germline V CDR1 and CDR2: KGHSH, LQKENI.

The chain combines TRBV9 with TRBJ2-3; the D gene could be TRBD1 or TRBD2 (5 bases each). The CDR3 loop spans 15 amino acids. Germline CDR1 and CDR2: SGDLS and YYNGEE. The ends were cut back, 0 bases at V and 2 bases at J, with 10 bases in the middle. The CDR3 here is CASSVERGPTDTQYF. The CDR3 DNA is TGTGCCAGCAGCGTAGAGAGGGGACCCACAGATACGCAGTATTTT. The whole variable domain, filled in from reference TRBV9 and TRBJ2-3, reads DSGVTQTPKHLITATGQRVTLRCSPRSGDLSVYWYQQSLDQGLQFLIQYYNGEERAKGNILERFSAQQFPDLHSELNLSSLELGDSALYFCASSVERGPTDTQYFGPGTRLTVL.

This chain connects TRBV5-6 to TRBJ2-7; 9 bases are shared with TRBD1. CDR1 is SGHDT, CDR2 YYEEEE, per germline. V shed 4 bases and J 1 base; nucleotides not matched to a gene: 6. CDR3 length: 15 amino acids. CDR3 region: CASSPTGTGSYEQYF. CDR3 coding DNA: TGTGCCAGCAGCCCGACCGGGACAGGGTCCTACGAGCAGTACTTC.

This clone showed up just once. The rearrangement links TRBV10-3 to TRBJ2-1; TRBD1 aligns across 9 bases. Germline lookup yields CDR1 ENHRY and CDR2 SYGVKD. The length of the CDR3 is 14 residues. Germline trimming cut 5 bases from V and 9 bases from J; bases unmatched to any gene: 8. CDR3 coding DNA: TGTGCCATCAGTTCCGGGACAGGGTGGGGTGAGCAGTTCTTC. Its translation is CAISSGTGWGEQFF.

This rearrangement joins TRBV27 to TRBJ1-2; 11 bases fit TRBD1. The CDR3 spans 14 residues. Germline CDR1 and CDR2: MNHEY and SMNVEV (reference sequence). V was pared by 5 bases and J by 5 bases, with 4 bases of the junction left unmatched. CDR3 loop: CASSRDRGFYGYTF. The CDR3 DNA reads TGTGCCAGCAGTCGGGACAGGGGGTTTTATGGCTACACCTTC.

This clone was detected once. The chain links TRBV2 to TRBJ2-3, with 10 bases that match TRBD2. The V segment lost 8 bases and the J segment 6 bases; nucleotides outside the gene matches: 11. Germline CDR1 and CDR2: SNHLY and FYNNEI. The CDR3 covers 15 residues. The CDR3 DNA is TGTGCCAGCGAAGGAACTAGCGGGGCCGGGGATACGCAGTATTTT. Encoded protein: CASEGTSGAGDTQYF.

The gene calls are TRBV7-2 and TRBJ2-5, with 11 bases identical to TRBD2. From germline, CDR1 is SGHTA and CDR2 FQGNSA. V shed 3 bases and J 1 base; nucleotides not matched to a gene: 10. The CDR3 has 18 residues. CDR3 bases: TGTGCCAGCAGCTTCGGACCTAGCGGGGGGATGTTCCAAGAGACCCAGTACTTC. The encoded protein is CASSFGPSGGMFQETQYF.

The chain recombines TRBV28 with TRBJ2-1; 9 bases fit TRBD2. Germline V gene sequence: CDR1 MDHEN, CDR2 SYDVKM. CDR3 length: 15 amino acids. Trimming removed 3 bases from V and 5 bases from J; junction bases left unmatched: 5. CDR3 DNA sequence: TGTGCCAGCAGTTTGGTGCGGGGGGGGGACAATGAGCAGTTCTTC. Translated, it gives CASSLVRGGDNEQFF.

This chain uses TRBV28 with TRBJ1-4; D is undetermined. The CDR3 runs 15 residues. V was clipped by 6 bases and J by 8 bases, with 19 bases between them. CDR1 MDHEN and CDR2 SYDVKM come from the germline V gene. The CDR3 DNA sequence: TGTGCCAGCAGCGCCCGTGGGTCAAGGAGCGAAAAACTGTTTTTT. Protein: CASSARGSRSEKLFF.

The chain joins TRBV9 to TRBJ2-2, with TRBD2 as a possible D gene (5 bases). CDR1 SGDLS and CDR2 YYNGEE come from the germline V gene. The ends were cut back, 4 bases at V and 7 bases at J, with 17 bases in the middle. The CDR3 is 15 residues long. The CDR3 loop reads CASSSISNSVGELFF. DNA for the CDR3: TGTGCCAGCAGCTCCATTAGCAATAGCGTCGGGGAGCTGTTTTTT.

V is TRBV23-1 and J is TRBJ2-1; 13 bases agree with TRBD2. TRBV23-1 is noted as an ORF with a role that remains uncertain. This CDR3 contains 19 residues. The V gene end was trimmed by 0 bases and the J gene end by 0 bases; junction bases not matched to a gene: 5. The chain's CDR3 is CASSQSRLAGGSSYNEQFF. Written as DNA, the CDR3 is TGCGCCAGCAGTCAATCGAGACTAGCGGGAGGTAGCTCCTACAATGAGCAGTTCTTC.

This clone was counted only a few times. The sample has other DNA sequences that encode this CDR3 too. The chain uses TRBV6-6 and TRBJ2-1; D is unclear. The germline V and J ends were trimmed by 5 bases and 4 bases, with 6 bases remaining between them. From germline, CDR1 is MNHNY and CDR2 SVGAGI (reference sequence). This CDR3 is 12 amino acids long. The CDR3, as DNA: TGTGCCAGCAGTCGGCCTTACAATGAGCAGTTCTTC. This encodes CASSRPYNEQFF.

The V call is TRBV18, the J call TRBJ2-1; D might be TRBD1 or TRBD2, each matching 5 bases. The CDR3 extends over 15 amino acids. Germline CDR1 KGHSH, CDR2 LQKENI. The V and J ends lost 3 bases and 2 bases respectively, with 11 bases between them. CDR3 sequence reads: CASSPGQGAYNEQFF. The CDR3 DNA is TGTGCCAGCTCACCGGGGCAGGGAGCCTACAATGAGCAGTTCTTC.

The chain's CDR3 is CASSIPSGLPLADTQYF. Written as DNA, the CDR3 is TGTGCCAGTAGTATCCCCTCGGGACTCCCGCTGGCAGATACGCAGTATTTT. This rearrangement joins TRBV19 to TRBJ2-3; weak D call: TRBD2 (6 bases). The CDR3 is 17 amino acids. Germline V lookup: CDR1 LNHDA, CDR2 SQIVND (reference sequence). Trimming cost V 3 bases and J 4 bases, with 20 bases left between them.

In this sample, this clone turned up once. J is TRBJ2-2 and V is TRBV4-3, with 7 bases lining up with TRBD2. CDR1 and CDR2 (germline): LGHNA, YSLEER. CDR3 length: 15 amino acids. V lost 6 bases to trimming and J lost 7 bases; unmatched junction nucleotides: 11. CDR3 region: CASRRDGGGGGELFF. Written as DNA, the CDR3 is TGCGCCAGCAGAAGGGACGGCGGGGGTGGCGGGGAGCTGTTTTTT.

The DNA for the CDR3 is TGCGCCAGCAGCCAAGACCAGGAGCGGGTCCACACCTTC. It specifies CASSQDQERVHTF. This sequence joins TRBV4-3 and TRBJ1-2; D gene unclear. Trimming shortened V by 0 bases and J by 12 bases, and 14 bases separated the two germline ends. Germline V gene sequence: CDR1 LGHNA, CDR2 YSLEER. The CDR3 extends over 13 amino acids.

This chain uses TRBV7-9 with TRBJ2-1; D perhaps matches TRBD2 (6 bases). The germline V gene encodes CDR1 SEHNR and CDR2 FQNEAQ (reference sequence). Trimming removed 4 bases from V and 4 bases from J, with 14 bases in between. The CDR3 is made up of 15 amino acids. The CDR3 spells CASSYRAGQYNEQFF. In nucleotides, the CDR3 is TGTGCCAGCAGCTACCGAGCGGGTCAATACAATGAGCAGTTCTTC. Variable domain in full (rest from reference TRBV7-9 and TRBJ2-1): DTGVSQNPRHKITKRGQNVTFRCDPISEHNRLYWYRQTLGQGPEFLTYFQNEAQLEKSRLLSDRFSAERPKGSFSTLEIQRTEQGDSAMYLCASSYRAGQYNEQFFGPGTRLTVL.

This clone was observed a handful of times. CDR3 sequence: CASSLSSIPYEQYF. For the CDR3, the DNA is TGTGCCAGCAGCTTAAGTTCAATCCCCTACGAGCAGTACTTC. The rearrangement links TRBV7-8 to TRBJ2-7; D gene unclear. Between the trimmed V and J ends, which lost 2 bases and 2 bases, there was a span of 10 bases. This CDR3 has 14 amino acids. CDR1 and CDR2 from the germline V gene are SGHVS and FQNEAQ.